Presented here are 14 T cell receptor beta chains from one specimen sequenced in a study of cytomegalovirus exposure and HLA in healthy donors. TCRdb's copy holds only in-frame clones and misses some; the assay was immunoSEQ multiplex PCR. Of 150,000 to 200,000 clones listed, less than 85% are singletons. The sample taken for sequencing was PBMCs. The receptors were gathered from a man younger than 30 in good health and CMV-seropositive.

The V gene is TRBV28, the J gene TRBJ1-1, with unresolved D. Germline lookup yields CDR1 MDHEN and CDR2 SYDVKM. Trimming took off 7 bases at V and 7 bases at J, with 16 bases between the two ends. The CDR3 runs 13 residues. The CDR3 coding sequence is TGTGCCAGCACCCCGGGTACGGGGATTGAAGCTTTCTTT. This translates into CASTPGTGIEAFF.

This chain connects TRBV21-1 to TRBJ1-5. TRBV21-1 is a known pseudogene. There are 13 residues in the CDR3. Here the CDR3 reads CASSKGEREPQHF. CDR3 bases: TGTGCCAGCAGCAAAGGGGAGAGGGAGCCCCAGCATTTT.

V and J are TRBV11-2 and TRBJ2-7; 8 bases fit TRBD1. Germline V gives CDR1 SGHAT, CDR2 FQNNGV. This CDR3 comprises 16 residues. Trimming at V came to 5 bases and at J to 7 bases, leaving 16 bases not matched to a gene. CDR3 nucleotide sequence: TGTGCCAGCAGCCCCCACGGAAGGACAGGGACTGATGAGCAGTACTTC. This gives the protein CASSPHGRTGTDEQYF.

This clone was seen only once. This rearrangement joins TRBV6-1 to TRBJ2-7; D is perhaps TRBD2 (6 bases). The CDR3 is 15 residues long. Germline CDR1 MNHNS, CDR2 SASEGT. Trimming removed 1 base at V and 0 bases at J, with 10 bases between. This CDR3 reads CASSEEKAGSYEQYF. The CDR3 DNA reads TGTGCCAGCAGTGAAGAGAAAGCGGGCTCCTACGAGCAGTACTTC.

The chain has TRBV28 and TRBJ2-7, with 13 bases aligning to TRBD2. The ends lost 4 bases at V and 3 bases at J; junction bases unmatched: 6. Germline V gene lookup returns CDR1 MDHEN and CDR2 SYDVKM. This CDR3 is built from 16 residues. CDR3 sequence: CASSSRTSGRGYEQYF. CDR3 DNA: TGTGCCAGCAGTTCTAGGACTAGCGGGAGAGGCTACGAGCAGTACTTC.

The rearrangement joins TRBV5-1 to TRBJ2-7, with 7 bases fitting TRBD1. Germline values: CDR1 SGHRS, CDR2 YFSETQ. The CDR3 is made up of 16 amino acids. V was pared by 4 bases and J by 3 bases, with 13 bases of the junction left unmatched. CDR3 sequence reads: CASSLTGARVVYEQYF. The CDR3 DNA sequence: TGCGCCAGCAGCCTAACAGGGGCGAGGGTAGTCTACGAGCAGTACTTC.

The chain is built from TRBV11-3 and TRBJ2-7, with a possible D match to TRBD2 (5 bases). The CDR3 runs to 15 residues. V was shortened by 5 bases and J by 3 bases, with 17 bases between the two germline ends. CDR1 SGHNT and CDR2 YENEEA come from the germline V gene. As DNA, the CDR3 is TGTGCCAGCAGCCCAGGTGGGCTAGCTAGCTACGAGCAGTACTTC. This codes for CASSPGGLASYEQYF. The complete variable domain, with remaining parts taken from reference TRBV11-3 and TRBJ2-7, reads EAGVVQSPRYKIIEKKQPVAFWCNPISGHNTLYWYLQNLGQGPELLIRYENEEAVDDSQLPKDRFSAERLKGVDSTLKIQPAELGDSAVYLCASSPGGLASYEQYFGPGTRLTVT.

This clone was counted a few times. The chain uses TRBV2 and TRBJ1-1; D perhaps matches TRBD1 (5 bases). V lost 6 bases, J lost 0 bases, and 11 bases lay in between. Germline CDR1 SNHLY, CDR2 FYNNEI. This CDR3 spans 14 amino acids. The CDR3 is CASRAGLMNTEAFF. The CDR3 region has the DNA TGTGCCAGCAGGGCAGGGCTCATGAACACTGAAGCTTTCTTT.

The chain couples TRBV10-3 to TRBJ2-7, with D possibly matching TRBD2 (6 bases). The CDR3 is made up of 14 amino acids. CDR1 and CDR2 from the germline V gene are ENHRY and SYGVKD. Trimming removed 0 bases from V and 6 bases from J, with 12 bases in between. DNA of the CDR3: TGTGCCATCAGTGAGTCTGGAGGGGAGTCCGAGCAGTACTTC. Its protein product is CAISESGGESEQYF.

The chain is built from TRBV27 and TRBJ2-7; tentative D call: TRBD2 (6 bases). Germline V gene lookup returns CDR1 MNHEY and CDR2 SMNVEV (reference sequence). V lost 4 bases and J lost 4, with 20 bases in between. This CDR3 has 16 residues. The CDR3 DNA follows: TGTGCCAGCAGTTCCTCCCCCGGGACTCCCTCTTACGAGCAGTACTTC. Translating gives CASSSSPGTPSYEQYF.

The V and J genes are TRBV28 and TRBJ2-1; D possibly corresponds to TRBD2 (6 bases). This CDR3 is 13 amino acids long. Germline lookup yields CDR1 MDHEN and CDR2 SYDVKM. V was pared by 4 bases and J by 7 bases, with 11 bases between. The CDR3 spells CASSSGLTNEQFF. The CDR3 region has the DNA TGTGCCAGCAGTTCGGGACTCACTAATGAGCAGTTCTTC.

V gene TRBV6-1 combines with J gene TRBJ1-2; TRBD1 agrees at 7 bases. CDR1 is MNHNS, CDR2 SASEGT, per germline. There are 15 residues in the CDR3. J gave up 4 bases and V 1 base, and 6 bases lay outside the gene matches. CDR3 residues: CASSEGPGTVYGYTF. The CDR3, as DNA: TGTGCCAGCAGTGAAGGACCCGGGACAGTCTATGGCTACACCTTC.

The chain recombines TRBV6-5 with TRBJ2-7, with 8 nucleotides matching TRBD1. Trimming at V came to 7 bases and at J to 3 bases, leaving 11 bases not matched to a gene. The germline V gene has CDR1 MNHEY and CDR2 SVGAGI. The CDR3 is made up of 15 amino acids. This chain's CDR3 is CASTLRLGTGYEQYF. The CDR3, as DNA: TGTGCCAGCACCCTAAGGTTAGGGACAGGCTACGAGCAGTACTTC.

The chain recombines TRBV2 with TRBJ2-3; D possibly corresponds to TRBD2 (5 bases). The length of the CDR3 is 12 residues. The V end was cut by 6 bases, the J end by 4 bases, with 8 bases between. Germline values: CDR1 SNHLY, CDR2 FYNNEI. This chain's CDR3 is CASRGEADTQYF. The CDR3 nucleotides are TGTGCCAGCAGGGGAGAAGCAGATACGCAGTATTTT.